The 14 T cell receptor beta chains listed next were all sequenced from one sample in a study of blood T cell repertoires in COVID-19. Assay: immunoSEQ multiplex PCR; the TCRdb copy retains only in-frame clones and omits some. The sample includes around 100,000 clones, approximately 90% seen only once; the top ten take roughly 32%. Sequencing used peripheral blood. These receptors all stem from a woman of 80 years or more with acute or convalescent COVID-19.

This clone was observed a handful of times. V gene TRBV7-2 combines with J gene TRBJ2-3, with TRBD1 as a possible D gene (6 bases). Trimming stripped 4 bases from V and 4 bases from J, with 15 bases between. This CDR3 spans 15 amino acids. Germline CDR1 and CDR2: SGHTA and FQGNSA. Here the CDR3 reads CASSSGVSGADTQYF. CDR3 DNA: TGTGCCAGCAGCTCAGGGGTTTCCGGGGCAGATACGCAGTATTTT.

The chain has TRBV15 and TRBJ1-3; D might be TRBD1 (6 bases). Germline V lookup: CDR1 LNHNV, CDR2 YYDKDF (reference sequence). The CDR3 consists of 16 residues. Trimming removed 0 bases from V and 2 bases from J, with 11 bases in between. The CDR3 spells CATSRDQTGPGNTIYF. CDR3 DNA sequence: TGTGCCACCAGCAGAGATCAAACAGGGCCTGGAAACACCATATATTTT.

V usage is TRBV3-1 (or the pseudogene TRBV3-2) and J usage is TRBJ2-4, with D possibly being TRBD1 (5 bases). Trimming shortened V by 2 bases and J by 3 bases, and 8 bases separated the two germline ends. The CDR3 is 14 amino acids. Germline CDR1 and CDR2: LGHDT and YNNKEL (reference sequence). CDR3 loop: CASSQRDSKNIQYF. The CDR3 coding sequence is TGTGCCAGCAGCCAACGCGACAGCAAAAACATTCAGTACTTC.

The chain is built from TRBV7-9 and TRBJ2-7; possible D gene TRBD2, 6 bases. V lost 5 bases, J lost 2 bases, and 10 bases lay in between. The length of the CDR3 is 13 residues. Germline V gene sequence: CDR1 SEHNR, CDR2 FQNEAQ (reference sequence). In DNA, the CDR3 is TGTGCCAGCAGCCCGGGACTCCCCTACGAGCAGTACTTC. Translating it yields CASSPGLPYEQYF.

The rearrangement uses TRBV7-2 and TRBJ2-2; TRBD1 agrees at 8 bases. Germline V gene data show CDR1 as SGHTA and CDR2 as FQGNSA. V gave up 4 bases and J gave up 2 bases; unmatched junction bases: 6. CDR3 length: 16 residues. CDR3 coding DNA: TGTGCCAGCAGCTGGCCCAGGGGGCTAAACACCGGGGAGCTGTTTTTT. Translated: CASSWPRGLNTGELFF.

The rearrangement joins TRBV6-5 to TRBJ1-3; D unresolved. This CDR3 contains 15 residues. The ends were cut back, 6 bases at V and 5 bases at J, with 17 bases in the middle. CDR1 is MNHEY, CDR2 SVGAGI, per germline. CDR3 bases: TGTGCCAGCAGATCCGACATGGGCCCAAGAAACACCATATATTTT. It is translated as CASRSDMGPRNTIYF.

This chain links TRBV9 with TRBJ1-2; TRBD1 aligns across 10 bases. This CDR3 has 16 amino acids. Germline V gene data show CDR1 as SGDLS and CDR2 as YYNGEE. V lost 0 bases, J lost 2 bases, and 4 bases stayed unmatched. CDR3 sequence (DNA): TGTGCCAGCAGCGTAGGGACGGGACAGGGGAACTATGGCTACACCTTC. It codes for CASSVGTGQGNYGYTF. The full variable domain, in which reference TRBV9 and TRBJ1-2 provide the parts outside the CDR3, is DSGVTQTPKHLITATGQRVTLRCSPRSGDLSVYWYQQSLDQGLQFLIQYYNGEERAKGNILERFSAQQFPDLHSELNLSSLELGDSALYFCASSVGTGQGNYGYTFGSGTRLTVV.

The chain uses TRBV10-3 and TRBJ1-4, with D unresolved. The CDR3 sequence is 18 residues long. The V gene lost 1 base and the J gene lost 3 bases, with 18 bases spanning the gap. Looked up from germline, CDR1 is ENHRY and CDR2 is SYGVKD. The CDR3 DNA is TGTGCCATCAGTGAGTATCGCCCCGGCGGTGCTGCTAATGAAAAACTGTTTTTT. It specifies CAISEYRPGGAANEKLFF.

The rearrangement joins TRBV2 to TRBJ2-7; 7 bases agree with TRBD2. This CDR3 is built from 12 residues. Germline trimming cut 10 bases from V and 3 bases from J; bases unmatched to any gene: 6. Germline lookup yields CDR1 SNHLY and CDR2 FYNNEI. The CDR3 region has the DNA TGTGCCACCCGGGGACTAAACTACGAGCAGTACTTC. It translates to CATRGLNYEQYF.

The CDR3 DNA reads TGTGCCAGCAGCTTAGCATCGTTCACAGATACGCAGTATTTT. This gives the protein CASSLASFTDTQYF. The chain has TRBV7-8 and TRBJ2-3; D gene uncertain. Germline-derived CDR1 and CDR2 are SGHVS and FQNEAQ. Trimming shortened V by 0 bases and J by 2 bases, and 6 bases separated the two germline ends. The CDR3 extends over 14 amino acids.

The chain employs TRBV5-8 and TRBJ2-7, with D possibly being TRBD1 (6 bases). From germline, CDR1 is SGHTS and CDR2 YDEGEE. Deletions cut 6 bases from V and 1 base from J, with 14 bases between. CDR3 length: 14 amino acids. CDR3 coding DNA: TGTGCCAGCACCGGAACAGGGAAATCCTACGAGCAGTACTTC. Protein product: CASTGTGKSYEQYF. The entire variable domain, with the rest obtained from reference TRBV5-8 and TRBJ2-7, is as follows: EAGVTQSPTHLIKTRGQQATLRCSPISGHTSVYWYQQALGLGLQFLLWYDEGEERNRGNFPPRFSGRQFPNYSSELNVNALELEDSALYLCASTGTGKSYEQYFGPGTRLTVT.

The V and J genes are TRBV6-6 and TRBJ1-3, with a tentative D call TRBD1 (5 bases). CDR1 is MNHNY and CDR2 is SVGAGI in the germline V gene (reference sequence). CDR3 length: 15 residues. V lost 2 bases and J 3 bases, leaving 11 bases between the germline ends. In nucleotides, the CDR3 is TGTGCCAGCAGTTACAGGGGAAGGCGTGGAAACACCATATATTTT. The encoded protein is CASSYRGRRGNTIYF.

The J gene is TRBJ1-1, the V gene TRBV5-1, with 8 bases identical to TRBD1. The trim removed 1 base at V and 1 base at J, leaving 12 bases unmatched. CDR3 length equals 18 residues. Germline CDR1 reads SGHRS; CDR2 reads YFSETQ. The CDR3 bases are TGCGCCAGCAGCTTGTTGGCCGTGACAGGGGTTTGGAACACTGAAGCTTTCTTT. Residues: CASSLLAVTGVWNTEAFF.

The chain couples TRBV2 to TRBJ1-2; 8 nucleotides align to TRBD1. This CDR3 comprises 12 residues. Germline V lookup: CDR1 SNHLY, CDR2 FYNNEI. V shed 6 bases, J shed 3 bases, and the junction held 0 bases outside the gene matches. The CDR3 coding sequence is TGTGCCAGCAGGGGACAGGACTATGGCTACACCTTC. Translating it yields CASRGQDYGYTF.